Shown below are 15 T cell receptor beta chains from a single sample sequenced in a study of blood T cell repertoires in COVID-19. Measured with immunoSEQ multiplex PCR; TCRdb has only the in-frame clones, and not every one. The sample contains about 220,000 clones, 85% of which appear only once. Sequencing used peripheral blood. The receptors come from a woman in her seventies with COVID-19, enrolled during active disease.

CDR3: CATSRAGLASFTDTQYF. CDR3 sequence (DNA): TGTGCCACCAGCAGGGCGGGACTAGCGTCATTCACAGATACGCAGTATTTT. V usage is TRBV15 and J usage is TRBJ2-3; 10 nucleotides line up with TRBD2. The CDR3 consists of 17 residues. Germline CDR1 and CDR2: LNHNV and YYDKDF (reference sequence). V lost 3 bases, J lost 2 bases, and 8 bases stayed unmatched.

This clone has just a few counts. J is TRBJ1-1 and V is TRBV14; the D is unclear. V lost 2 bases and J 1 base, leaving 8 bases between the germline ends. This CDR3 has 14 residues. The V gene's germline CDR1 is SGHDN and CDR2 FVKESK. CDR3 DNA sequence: TGTGCCAGCAGCCAACAAACATCGAACACTGAAGCTTTCTTT. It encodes CASSQQTSNTEAFF.

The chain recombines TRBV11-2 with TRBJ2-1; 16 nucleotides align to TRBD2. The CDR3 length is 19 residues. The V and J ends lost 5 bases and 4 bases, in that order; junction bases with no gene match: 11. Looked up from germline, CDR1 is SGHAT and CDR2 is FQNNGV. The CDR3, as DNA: TGTGCCAGCAGCCTAACTAAGGGGACTAGCGGGGGGGTTTACAATGAGCAGTTCTTC. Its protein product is CASSLTKGTSGGVYNEQFF.

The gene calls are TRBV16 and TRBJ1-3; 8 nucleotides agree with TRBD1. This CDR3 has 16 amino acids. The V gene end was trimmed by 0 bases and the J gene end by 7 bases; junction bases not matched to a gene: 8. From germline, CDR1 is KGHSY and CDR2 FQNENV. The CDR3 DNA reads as TGTGCCAGCAGCCAATCAAGGACAGGGCTCCGGAACACCATATATTTT. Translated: CASSQSRTGLRNTIYF.

The CDR3 nucleotides read TGTGCCAGCAGTGTCCAGCGGGGGGGCACAGATACGCAGTATTTT. This gives the protein CASSVQRGGTDTQYF. V usage is TRBV2 and J usage is TRBJ2-3; TRBD2 matches 9 bases. V shed 4 bases and J 1 base; nucleotides not matched to a gene: 3. The CDR3 sequence is 15 residues long. The germline CDR1 and CDR2 sequences are SNHLY and FYNNEI.

The CDR3 region has the DNA TGCGCCAGTAGGGGAGGGACAGGGGATCAAGAGACCCAGTACTTC. Translation: CASRGGTGDQETQYF. The rearrangement joins TRBV5-1 to TRBJ2-5, with 10 bases identical to TRBD1. The CDR3 totals 15 residues. V lost 8 bases to trimming and J lost 2 bases; unmatched junction nucleotides: 9. Germline V gene sequence: CDR1 SGHRS, CDR2 YFSETQ.

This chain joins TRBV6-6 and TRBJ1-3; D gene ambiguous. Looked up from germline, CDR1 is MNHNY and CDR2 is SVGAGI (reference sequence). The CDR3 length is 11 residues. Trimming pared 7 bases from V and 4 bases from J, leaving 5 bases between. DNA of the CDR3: TGTGCCAGCACTCCCGGAAACACCATATATTTT. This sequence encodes CASTPGNTIYF.

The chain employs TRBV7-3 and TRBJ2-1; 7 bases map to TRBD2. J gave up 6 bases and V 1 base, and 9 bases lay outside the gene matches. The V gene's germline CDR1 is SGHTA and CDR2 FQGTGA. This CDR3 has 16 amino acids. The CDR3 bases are TGTGCCAGCAGCTTAATTGCGGGAGTGGGGGGCAATGAGCAGTTCTTC. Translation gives CASSLIAGVGGNEQFF.

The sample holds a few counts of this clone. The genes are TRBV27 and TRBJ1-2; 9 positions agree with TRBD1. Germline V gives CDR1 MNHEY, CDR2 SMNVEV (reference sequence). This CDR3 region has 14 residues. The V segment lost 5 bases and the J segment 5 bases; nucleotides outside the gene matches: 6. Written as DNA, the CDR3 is TGTGCCAGCAGTCCCTGGGACAGGGAGTATGGCTACACCTTC. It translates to CASSPWDREYGYTF.

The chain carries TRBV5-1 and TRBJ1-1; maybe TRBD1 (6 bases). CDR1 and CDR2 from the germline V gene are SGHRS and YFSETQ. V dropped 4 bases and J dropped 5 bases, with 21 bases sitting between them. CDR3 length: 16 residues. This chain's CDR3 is CASSPRAGAGGTEAFF. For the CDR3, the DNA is TGCGCCAGCAGCCCTAGGGCGGGGGCTGGTGGTACTGAAGCTTTCTTT.

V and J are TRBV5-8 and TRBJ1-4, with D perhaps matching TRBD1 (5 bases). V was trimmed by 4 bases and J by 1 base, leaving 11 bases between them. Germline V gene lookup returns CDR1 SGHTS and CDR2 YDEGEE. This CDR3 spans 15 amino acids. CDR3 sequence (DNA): TGTGCCAGCAGCCGGCGGGGGGTAACTAATGAAAAACTGTTTTTT. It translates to CASSRRGVTNEKLFF.

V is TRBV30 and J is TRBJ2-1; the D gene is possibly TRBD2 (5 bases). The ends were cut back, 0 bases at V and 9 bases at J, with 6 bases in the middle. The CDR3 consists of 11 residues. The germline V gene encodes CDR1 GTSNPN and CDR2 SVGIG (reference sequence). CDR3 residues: CAWSVGSEQFF. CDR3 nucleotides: TGTGCCTGGAGTGTGGGGAGTGAGCAGTTCTTC.

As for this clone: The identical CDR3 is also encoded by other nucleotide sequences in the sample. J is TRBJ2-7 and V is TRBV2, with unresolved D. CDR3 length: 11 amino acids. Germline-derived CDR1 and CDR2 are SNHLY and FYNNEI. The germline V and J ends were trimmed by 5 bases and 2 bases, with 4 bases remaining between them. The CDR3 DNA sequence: TGTGCCAGCAGTCCCACCTACGAGCAGTACTTC. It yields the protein CASSPTYEQYF. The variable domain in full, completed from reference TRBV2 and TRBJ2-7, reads EPEVTQTPSHQVTQMGQEVILRCVPISNHLYFYWYRQILGQKVEFLVSFYNNEISEKSEIFDDQFSVERPDGSNFTLKIRSTKLEDSAMYFCASSPTYEQYFGPGTRLTVT.

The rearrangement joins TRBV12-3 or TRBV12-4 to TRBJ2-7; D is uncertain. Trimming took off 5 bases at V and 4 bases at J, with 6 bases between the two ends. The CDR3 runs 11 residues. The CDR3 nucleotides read TGTGCCAGCAGTCCCAATTACGAGCAGTACTTC. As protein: CASSPNYEQYF.

CDR3 loop: CASSLRQPVETQYF. Here the CDR3 DNA reads TGTGCCAGTAGTCTCAGACAGCCTGTGGAGACCCAGTACTTC. V and J are TRBV19 and TRBJ2-5; D may be TRBD1 (5 bases). V lost 5 bases, J lost 5 bases, and 15 bases lay in between. The CDR3 is made up of 14 amino acids. The germline gives CDR1 LNHDA, CDR2 SQIVND (reference sequence).